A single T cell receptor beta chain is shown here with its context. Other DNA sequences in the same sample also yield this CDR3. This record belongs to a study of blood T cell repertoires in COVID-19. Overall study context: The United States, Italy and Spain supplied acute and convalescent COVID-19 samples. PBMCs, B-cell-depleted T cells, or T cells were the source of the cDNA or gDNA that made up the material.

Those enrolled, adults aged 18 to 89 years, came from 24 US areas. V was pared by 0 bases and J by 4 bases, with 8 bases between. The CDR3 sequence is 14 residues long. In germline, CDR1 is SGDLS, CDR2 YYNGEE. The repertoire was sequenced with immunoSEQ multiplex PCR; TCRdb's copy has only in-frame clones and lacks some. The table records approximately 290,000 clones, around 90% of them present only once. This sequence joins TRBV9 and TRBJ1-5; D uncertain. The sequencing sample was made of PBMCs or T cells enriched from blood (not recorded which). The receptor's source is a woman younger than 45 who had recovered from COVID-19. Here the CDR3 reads CASSVGGGNQPQHF. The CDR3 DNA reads TGTGCCAGCAGCGTAGGGGGAGGTAATCAGCCCCAGCATTTT.